What follows describes a single T cell receptor beta chain. These data come from a study of OX40 agonist ivuxolimab in advanced cancers. Study context: Dose-escalation patients' cancers were hepatocellular carcinoma, melanoma, renal cell or head and neck cancer.

V was clipped by 5 bases and J by 1 base, with 10 bases between them. This CDR3 has 14 amino acids. The V gene's germline CDR1 is SNHLY and CDR2 FYNNEI. Here immunoSEQ multiplex PCR was the method, and the copy in TCRdb shows in-frame clones only, minus some. In the table there are approximately 70,000 clones, about four fifths of which are singletons. The chain recombines TRBV2 with TRBJ2-3; no clear D. The sample was CD4+ or CD8+ T cells sorted from blood, taken in a trial of the OX40 agonist ivuxolimab. This clonotype was obtained from an adult with an advanced solid tumor such as melanoma, head and neck, liver or kidney cancer. CDR3 in DNA: TGTGCCAGCAGTTGGCCTAGAGGCACAGATACGCAGTATTTT. This translates into CASSWPRGTDTQYF.